Listed below are T cell receptor beta chains from one sample, sequenced in a study of Graves' ophthalmopathy and Graves' hyperthyroidism. TCRdb recomputed calls from the multiplex PCR reads with MiXCR, one row per CDR3 protein. The sample holds a few hundred thousand distinct CDR3 sequences, 20% to 25% seen once. The sequencing sample was made of peripheral blood. The receptors shown here come from a woman in her 50s with Graves' ophthalmopathy. The CDR3 runs from the conserved cysteine through the conserved F or W. The D gene is left open where the match is weak. Not all rows give a size; the values are once, few, many and, for expanded clones, a class.

TRBJ1-5 | - | TRBV15 | many | CATSRDRIRQPQHF | TGTGCCACCAGCAGAGATCGCATCCGGCAGCCCCAGCATTTT
TRBJ2-7 | - | TRBV27 | - | CASSLAGQIAREQYF | TGTGCCAGCAGTTTGGCCGGACAGATTGCGCGGGAGCAGTACTTC
TRBJ2-7 | - | TRBV11-2 | few | CASSLYRLGSYEQYF | TGTGCCAGCAGCTTATATAGGCTGGGCTCCTACGAGCAGTACTTC
TRBJ1-3 | - | TRBV10-2 | - | CASSPTGYTIYF | TGCGCCAGCAGCCCGACTGGATACACCATATATTTT
TRBJ1-2 | - | TRBV7-9 | - | CASSPRTSGNYGYTF | TGTGCCAGCAGCCCTCGGACCAGCGGTAACTATGGCTACACCTTC
TRBJ1-2 | TRBD1 | TRBV12-3/TRBV12-4 | many | CASKPDRDIGGYTF | TGTGCCAGCAAACCCGACAGGGACATCGGTGGCTACACCTTC
TRBJ1-2 | TRBD1 | TRBV29-1 | many | CSVEAGRTGGGSGYTF | TGCAGCGTTGAAGCGGGAAGGACAGGGGGCGGGTCTGGCTACACCTTC
TRBJ2-7 | - | TRBV19 | many | CASSITDGVNDEQYF | TGTGCCAGTAGTATTACGGACGGGGTTAATGACGAGCAGTACTTC
TRBJ2-5 | TRBD2 | TRBV5-6 | - | CASSRLTSGSETQYF | TGTGCCAGCAGCCGGCTGACTAGCGGGAGTGAGACCCAGTACTTC
TRBJ1-1 | - | TRBV11-2 | few | CASSLDPALSDTEAFF | TGTGCCAGCAGCTTAGACCCTGCCCTGTCGGACACTGAAGCTTTCTTT
TRBJ1-5 | - | TRBV6-1 | many | CASSDAGSYSNQPQHF | TGTGCCAGCAGTGACGCCGGGTCCTATAGCAATCAGCCCCAGCATTTT
TRBJ1-2 | - | TRBV5-1 | many | CASSLGANYGYTF | TGCGCCAGCAGCTTGGGAGCTAACTATGGCTACACCTTC
TRBJ1-1 | - | TRBV27 | many | CASSLRGDLTFTEAFF | TGTGCCAGCAGTTTACGTGGGGACCTAACTTTCACTGAAGCTTTCTTT
TRBJ1-1 | - | TRBV12-3/TRBV12-4 | many | CASSWGGETEAFF | TGTGCCAGCAGTTGGGGAGGGGAAACTGAAGCTTTCTTT
TRBJ1-1 | - | TRBV11-1 | many | CASSRFGGSITEAFF | TGTGCCAGCAGCAGATTCGGGGGCAGTATCACTGAAGCTTTCTTT
TRBJ2-7 | - | TRBV6-4 | - | CASSVFLGEQSF | TGTGCCAGCAGTGTGTTCTTGGGAGAGCAGTCCTTC
TRBJ2-7 | TRBD1 | TRBV18 | - | CASSSRGTGGAFYEQYF | TGTGCCAGCTCCTCCCGTGGGACAGGGGGGGCCTTCTACGAGCAGTACTTC
TRBJ2-6 | - | TRBV27 | many | CASSLSGSGANVLTF | TGTGCCAGCAGTTTATCGGGTTCTGGGGCCAACGTCCTGACTTTC
TRBJ2-7 | - | TRBV19 | many | CASSMTRDKIYEQYF | TGTGCCAGTAGTATGACCCGGGACAAGATCTACGAGCAGTACTTC
TRBJ2-5 | - | TRBV29-1 | - | CSVEGAGQRETQYF | TGCAGCGTTGAGGGGGCAGGCCAACGAGAGACCCAGTACTTC
TRBJ2-5 | - | TRBV2 | many | CASQKRDRPRAQYF | TGTGCCAGCCAAAAGCGGGACAGGCCACGGGCCCAGTACTTC
TRBJ2-5 | TRBD2 | TRBV13 | many | CASSLGLAGVGEETQYF | TGTGCCAGCAGCTTAGGTCTAGCGGGAGTGGGCGAAGAGACCCAGTACTTC
TRBJ1-1 | TRBD1 | TRBV18 | few | CASSVGTGETEAFF | TGTGCCAGCTCGGTCGGGACAGGGGAAACTGAAGCTTTCTTT
TRBJ2-2 | - | TRBV27 | many | CASSLKRDTGELFF | TGTGCCAGCAGTTTGAAGCGGGACACCGGGGAGCTGTTTTTT
TRBJ1-6 | - | TRBV28 | many | CASSRPRISGSPLHF | TGTGCCAGCAGTCGCCCTCGGATCTCGGGGTCACCCCTCCACTTT
TRBJ2-7 | TRBD2 | TRBV20-1 | many | CSASFLAGGPHYEQYF | TGCAGTGCTAGTTTCCTAGCGGGAGGGCCGCACTACGAGCAGTACTTC
TRBJ1-5 | TRBD1 | TRBV6-1 | many | CASQDRGGNQPQHF | TGTGCCAGCCAAGACAGGGGCGGTAATCAGCCCCAGCATTTT
TRBJ1-6 | - | TRBV3-1 | - | CASSYSNSNSPLHF | TGTGCCAGCAGTTACTCGAACAGTAATTCACCCCTCCACTTT
TRBJ2-7 | - | TRBV3-1 | many | CASSPPGQPYEQYF | TGTGCCAGCAGCCCCCCGGGACAACCCTACGAGCAGTACTTC
TRBJ2-3 | - | TRBV20-1 | many | CSATPGANRGGDTQYF | TGCAGTGCCACTCCCGGTGCGAACAGGGGGGGGGATACGCAGTATTTT
TRBJ1-6 | - | TRBV30 | - | CAWSPLGGLADSPLHF | TGTGCCTGGAGTCCCTTGGGGGGTTTAGCGGATTCACCCCTCCACTTT
TRBJ1-6 | - | TRBV12-3/TRBV12-4 | many | CASSSRSNSPLHF | TGTGCCAGCAGTTCGAGATCCAATTCACCCCTCCACTTT
TRBJ1-1 | - | TRBV2 | - | CASSKERVIGSEAFF | TGTGCCAGCAGTAAAGAGAGGGTAATCGGCTCTGAAGCTTTCTTT
TRBJ2-5 | TRBD2 | TRBV6-1 | - | CASSAGHTGRQETQYF | TGTGCCAGCAGTGCGGGGCACACCGGGAGGCAAGAGACCCAGTACTTC
TRBJ2-5 | - | TRBV20-1 | many | CSASRAQETQYF | TGCAGTGCTAGCAGGGCGCAAGAGACCCAGTACTTC
TRBJ2-2 | - | TRBV10-1 | many | CASSDLGQNTGELFF | TGCGCCAGCAGTGATTTGGGACAGAACACCGGGGAGCTGTTTTTT
TRBJ2-7 | TRBD2 | TRBV28 | many | CASSPIFTSGVPYEQYF | TGTGCCAGCAGCCCTATCTTTACTAGCGGCGTGCCCTACGAGCAGTACTTC
TRBJ1-5 | - | TRBV28 | - | CASSLSGFNQPQHF | TGTGCCAGCAGTTTATCAGGATTCAATCAGCCCCAGCATTTT
TRBJ2-7 | TRBD1 | TRBV7-2 | - | CASSLANRDRGLGEQYF | TGTGCCAGCAGCTTAGCCAATCGGGACAGGGGGCTCGGGGAGCAGTACTTC
TRBJ1-2 | - | TRBV4-1 | many | CASSQGPRADYGYTF | TGCGCCAGCAGCCAAGGACCCAGGGCGGACTATGGCTACACCTTC
TRBJ2-1 | - | TRBV12-3/TRBV12-4 | few | CASTGTEYNEQFF | TGTGCCAGCACCGGTACAGAATACAATGAGCAGTTCTTC
TRBJ2-2 | - | TRBV3-1 | many | CASSQDYRAANTGELFF | TGTGCCAGCAGCCAAGATTATCGAGCGGCAAACACCGGGGAGCTGTTTTTT
TRBJ2-5 | - | TRBV19 | few | CASSKSWADQETQYF | TGTGCCAGTAGCAAAAGCTGGGCAGACCAAGAGACCCAGTACTTC
TRBJ2-7 | - | TRBV12-3/TRBV12-4 | many | CASSFASAFEQYF | TGTGCCAGCAGTTTTGCCTCGGCCTTCGAGCAGTACTTC
TRBJ2-7 | TRBD1 | TRBV15 | many | CATSRGGGLQEQYF | TGTGCCACCAGCAGAGGAGGGGGCCTACAGGAGCAGTACTTC
TRBJ1-1 | TRBD1 | TRBV5-1 | many | CASSQDRGRTEAFF | TGCGCCAGCAGCCAGGACAGGGGGAGGACTGAAGCTTTCTTT
TRBJ2-7 | TRBD1 | TRBV25-1 | - | CASSEWQDRGHEQYF | TGTGCCAGCAGTGAATGGCAGGACAGGGGCCACGAGCAGTACTTC
TRBJ1-1 | TRBD1 | TRBV19 | many | CASSQGGWMNTEAFF | TGTGCCAGTAGCCAGGGGGGCTGGATGAACACTGAAGCTTTCTTT
TRBJ2-5 | - | TRBV12-3/TRBV12-4 | many | CASRQQGRGTQYF | TGTGCCAGCAGACAACAGGGGAGGGGGACCCAGTACTTC
TRBJ2-7 | - | TRBV19 | many | CASSTWSETYEQYF | TGTGCCAGTAGTACATGGTCGGAGACCTACGAGCAGTACTTC
TRBJ1-2 | TRBD1 | TRBV5-1 | many | CASSLDRVDGYTF | TGCGCCAGCAGCCTGGACAGGGTGGATGGCTACACCTTC
TRBJ2-5 | - | TRBV15 | many | CATSRDPGTVKETQYF | TGTGCCACCAGCAGAGATCCTGGAACAGTTAAAGAGACCCAGTACTTC
TRBJ1-2 | - | TRBV6-1 | - | CASSVTATAANYGYTF | TGTGCCAGCAGTGTGACAGCCACTGCGGCTAACTATGGCTACACCTTC
TRBJ2-2 | - | TRBV19 | few | CASSKIGQPGGTGELFF | TGTGCCAGTAGTAAAATTGGACAGCCCGGCGGCACCGGGGAGCTGTTTTTT